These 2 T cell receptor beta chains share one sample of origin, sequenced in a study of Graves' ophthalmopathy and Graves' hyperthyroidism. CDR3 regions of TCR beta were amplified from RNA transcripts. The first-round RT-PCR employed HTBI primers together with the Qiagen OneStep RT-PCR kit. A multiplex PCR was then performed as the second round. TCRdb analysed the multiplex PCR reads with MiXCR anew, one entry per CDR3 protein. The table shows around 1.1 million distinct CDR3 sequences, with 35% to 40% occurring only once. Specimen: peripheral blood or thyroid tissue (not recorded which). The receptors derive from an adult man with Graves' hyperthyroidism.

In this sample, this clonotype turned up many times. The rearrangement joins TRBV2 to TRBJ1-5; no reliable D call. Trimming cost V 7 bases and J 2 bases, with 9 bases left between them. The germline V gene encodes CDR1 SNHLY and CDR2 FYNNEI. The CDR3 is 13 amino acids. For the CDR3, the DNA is TGTGCCAGCAATCGGGAGGGCAATCAGCCCCAGCATTTT. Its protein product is CASNREGNQPQHF.

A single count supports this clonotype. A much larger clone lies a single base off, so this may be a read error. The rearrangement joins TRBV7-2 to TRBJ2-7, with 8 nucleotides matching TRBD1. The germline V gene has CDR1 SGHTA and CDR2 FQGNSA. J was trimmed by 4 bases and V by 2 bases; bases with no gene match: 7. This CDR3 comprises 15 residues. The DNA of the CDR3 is TGTGCCAGCAGCTTAACCCCAGGGGGCAAATACGAGCAGTACTTC. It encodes CASSLTPGGKYEQYF.